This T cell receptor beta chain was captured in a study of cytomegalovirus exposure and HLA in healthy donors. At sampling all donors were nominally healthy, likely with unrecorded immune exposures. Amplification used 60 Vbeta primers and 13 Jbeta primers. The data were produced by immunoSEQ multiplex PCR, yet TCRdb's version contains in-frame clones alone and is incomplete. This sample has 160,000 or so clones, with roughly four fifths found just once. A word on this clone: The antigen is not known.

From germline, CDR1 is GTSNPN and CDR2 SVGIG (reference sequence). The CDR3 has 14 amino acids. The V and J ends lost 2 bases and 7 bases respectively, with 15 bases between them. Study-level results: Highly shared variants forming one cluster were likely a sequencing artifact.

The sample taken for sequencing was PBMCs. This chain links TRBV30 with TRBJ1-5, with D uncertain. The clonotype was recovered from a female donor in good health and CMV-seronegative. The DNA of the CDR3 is TGTGCCTGGAGTCAAAGTGGAGGGATCCAGCCCCAGCATTTT. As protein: CAWSQSGGIQPQHF.